These 20 T cell receptor beta chains were sequenced from one sample in a study of blood T cell repertoires in COVID-19. Clones were sequenced by immunoSEQ multiplex PCR, and TCRdb holds only the in-frame ones, with some missing. The sample carries about 300,000 clones, around 86% recorded once. Sequencing was carried out using PBMCs or T cells enriched from blood (not recorded which). These TCRs come from a woman under 30 who had recovered from COVID-19.

V usage is TRBV11-2 and J usage is TRBJ2-3; 9 bases agree with TRBD2. The CDR3 runs 16 residues. From germline, CDR1 is SGHAT and CDR2 FQNNGV. With V trimmed by 3 bases and J by 4 bases, 8 bases remained unmatched. The CDR3 DNA sequence: TGTGCCAGCAGCTTCCAGGGGGGCGGGAGGGCAGATACGCAGTATTTT. This encodes CASSFQGGGRADTQYF.

The chain uses TRBV11-2 and TRBJ2-1; 12 nucleotides align to TRBD2. V was pared by 5 bases and J by 1 base, with 12 bases of the junction left unmatched. CDR1 and CDR2 (germline): SGHAT, FQNNGV. The CDR3 is made up of 19 amino acids. Here the CDR3 reads CASSEGRLTSGGSYNEQFF. As DNA, the CDR3 is TGTGCCAGCAGCGAGGGACGGCTCACTAGCGGGGGGTCCTACAATGAGCAGTTCTTC.

The CDR3 spells CAWSGGGGANEQFF. In DNA, the CDR3 is TGTGCCTGGAGTGGCGGCGGGGGGGCCAATGAGCAGTTCTTC. V is TRBV30 and J is TRBJ2-1, with TRBD2 identical over 9 bases. The CDR3 is 14 residues long. Germline assignment: CDR1 GTSNPN and CDR2 SVGIG (reference sequence). The J segment lost 6 bases and the V segment lost 1 base, leaving 4 bases of the junction unmatched.

The chain links TRBV29-1 to TRBJ2-1, with TRBD2 matching 7 bases. This CDR3 contains 15 residues. Germline loops: CDR1 SQVTM, CDR2 ANQGSEA. V gave up 0 bases and J gave up 1 base; unmatched junction bases: 3. The CDR3 sequence: CSVEDGGKSYNEQFF. The CDR3 DNA sequence: TGCAGCGTTGAAGACGGGGGGAAGTCCTACAATGAGCAGTTCTTC.

The chain employs TRBV14 and TRBJ1-1; unclear D gene. The V end was cut by 4 bases, the J end by 0 bases, with 6 bases between. Germline lookup yields CDR1 SGHDN and CDR2 FVKESK. CDR3 length: 13 amino acids. CDR3 bases: TGTGCCAGCAGCCCCGTAATGAACACTGAAGCTTTCTTT. This encodes CASSPVMNTEAFF. Using reference TRBV14 and TRBJ1-1 for the parts outside the CDR3, the full variable domain is EAGVTQFPSHSVIEKGQTVTLRCDPISGHDNLYWYRRVMGKEIKFLLHFVKESKQDESGMPNNRFLAERTGGTYSTLKVQPAELEDSGVYFCASSPVMNTEAFFGQGTRLTVV.

V usage is TRBV7-3 and J usage is TRBJ2-1; 11 bases are shared with TRBD2. CDR1 and CDR2 from the germline V gene are SGHTA and FQGTGA. The CDR3 is 20 amino acids. J lost 3 bases, V lost 0 bases, and 13 bases had no gene match. The CDR3 DNA sequence: TGTGCCAGCAGCTTAACGGGGCTAGCGGGAGGTTGGGGGCACTACAATGAGCAGTTCTTC. Translated, it gives CASSLTGLAGGWGHYNEQFF.

V gene TRBV13 combines with J gene TRBJ1-2, with D possibly being TRBD1 (5 bases). Germline CDR1 reads PRHDT; CDR2 reads FYEKMQ (reference sequence). Trimming cost V 0 bases and J 8 bases, with 16 bases left between them. This CDR3 has 15 residues. The CDR3 DNA sequence: TGTGCCAGCAGCTTAGGTAAGACAGATCGAGGAGGCTACACCTTC. This gives the protein CASSLGKTDRGGYTF.

V and J are TRBV5-1 and TRBJ1-5; D may be TRBD1 (5 bases). Germline V gene data show CDR1 as SGHRS and CDR2 as YFSETQ. The ends were cut back, 0 bases at V and 7 bases at J, with 8 bases in the middle. The CDR3 extends over 13 amino acids. Written as DNA, the CDR3 is TGCGCCAGCAGCTTGGCAGGGTCCCAGCCCCAGCATTTT. Its translation: CASSLAGSQPQHF.

V gene TRBV7-2 combines with J gene TRBJ1-4; tentative D call: TRBD1 (5 bases). This CDR3 region has 15 residues. Trimming pared 5 bases from V and 8 bases from J, leaving 18 bases between. Germline CDR1 is SGHTA and CDR2 is FQGNSA. This CDR3 is CASSITWGLGEKLFF. The CDR3 DNA reads as TGTGCCAGCAGCATAACGTGGGGCCTGGGGGAAAAACTGTTTTTT.

The V call is TRBV6-1, the J call TRBJ1-2; TRBD1 aligns across 8 bases. In germline, CDR1 is MNHNS, CDR2 SASEGT. CDR3 length equals 14 residues. J was trimmed by 4 bases and V by 5 bases; bases with no gene match: 6. The CDR3 reads CASSRDRRAYGYTF. CDR3 DNA: TGTGCCAGCAGTCGGGACAGGCGTGCCTATGGCTACACCTTC.

This clone appeared a few times. J is TRBJ1-6 and V is TRBV14; D might be TRBD1 (5 bases). The CDR3 runs to 16 residues. Germline CDR1 and CDR2: SGHDN and FVKESK. Trimming cost V 3 bases and J 8 bases, with 17 bases left between them. The CDR3 sequence: CASSHGAPTGDSPLHF. CDR3 bases: TGTGCCAGCAGCCATGGGGCCCCGACCGGCGATTCACCCCTCCACTTT. Full variable domain (rest looked up from reference TRBV14 and TRBJ1-6): EAGVTQFPSHSVIEKGQTVTLRCDPISGHDNLYWYRRVMGKEIKFLLHFVKESKQDESGMPNNRFLAERTGGTYSTLKVQPAELEDSGVYFCASSHGAPTGDSPLHFGNGTRLTVT.

The chain links TRBV30 to TRBJ2-7; D is uncertain. Germline CDR1 reads GTSNPN; CDR2 reads SVGIG (reference sequence). The CDR3 totals 12 residues. V dropped 4 bases and J dropped 4 bases, with 11 bases sitting between them. The CDR3 sequence is CAWTSDTYEQYF. The CDR3 DNA sequence: TGTGCCTGGACCTCTGACACGTACGAGCAGTACTTC.

The chain joins TRBV24-1 to TRBJ2-2; 10 bases map to TRBD2. Germline lookup yields CDR1 KGHDR and CDR2 SFDVKD. The CDR3 length is 16 residues. Unmatched junction bases numbered 3, after V lost 3 bases and J lost 3 bases. CDR3 residues: CATSDQRGGYTGELFF. The CDR3 region has the DNA TGTGCCACCAGTGATCAGCGGGGGGGGTACACCGGGGAGCTGTTTTTT.

J is TRBJ1-2 and V is TRBV19; TRBD1 agrees at 12 bases. There are 15 residues in the CDR3. Losses at the gene ends were 5 bases for V and 8 bases for J; bases not matched to a gene: 9. Germline V lookup: CDR1 LNHDA, CDR2 SQIVND (reference sequence). The CDR3 region is CASSAPGQGAYGYTF. The DNA for the CDR3 is TGTGCCAGTAGTGCCCCGGGACAGGGGGCCTACGGCTACACCTTC.

This chain uses TRBV19 with TRBJ1-3; maybe TRBD1 (5 bases). Per germline, CDR1 LNHDA and CDR2 SQIVND (reference sequence). Trimming cost V 3 bases and J 4 bases, with 19 bases left between them. The CDR3 is made up of 17 amino acids. The CDR3 DNA is TGTGCCAGTAGTATCTGGACACCGCTGACCTCGGGAAACACCATATATTTT. It codes for CASSIWTPLTSGNTIYF.

To note about this clone: This could be a read error, since a much larger clone is one nucleotide away. The V call is TRBV6-5, the J call TRBJ2-2; D call uncertain. The CDR3 is 13 residues long. The V gene's germline CDR1 is MNHEY and CDR2 SVGAGI. With 2 bases removed from V and 5 bases from J, the gap between germline ends came to 6 bases. CDR3 loop: CASSYPGTGELFF. As DNA, the CDR3 is TGTGCCAGCAGTTACCCCGGGACCGGGGAGCTGTTTTTT.

This clone was found once. The CDR3 reads CASSSLIAGGTDTQYF. For the CDR3, the DNA is TGTGCCAGCAGCTCTCTAATAGCGGGAGGCACAGATACGCAGTATTTT. The genes are TRBV7-6 and TRBJ2-3, with TRBD2 matching over 9 bases. V dropped 4 bases and J dropped 1; count of bases not matched to a gene: 6. The CDR3 has 16 residues. The germline CDR1 and CDR2 sequences are SGHVS and FNYEAQ.

V and J are TRBV30 and TRBJ1-6; no firm D call. This CDR3 spans 13 amino acids. The V end was cut by 0 bases, the J end by 10 bases, with 10 bases between. Germline loops: CDR1 GTSNPN, CDR2 SVGIG (reference sequence). The CDR3 spells CAWSVQKESPLHF. The DNA for the CDR3 is TGTGCCTGGAGTGTACAAAAGGAGTCACCCCTCCACTTT.

This chain connects TRBV4-2 to TRBJ2-5, with 9 nucleotides matching TRBD2. CDR1 is LGHNA and CDR2 is YNFKEQ in the germline V gene. The CDR3 loop spans 16 amino acids. J was trimmed by 3 bases and V by 1 base; bases with no gene match: 6. CDR3 loop: CASSQAYIAGEETQYF. In DNA, the CDR3 is TGTGCCAGCAGCCAAGCGTATATAGCGGGGGAAGAGACCCAGTACTTC.

The rearrangement uses TRBV5-6 and TRBJ1-2, with D hard to call. V was clipped by 0 bases and J by 8 bases, with 8 bases between them. The CDR3 length is 12 residues. Looked up from germline, CDR1 is SGHDT and CDR2 is YYEEEE. CDR3 nucleotides: TGTGCCAGCAGCTTGGGCGCCGAAGGCTACACCTTC. Its protein product is CASSLGAEGYTF.